The clone carrying this TCR beta chain has just one count. The CDR3 is 13 amino acids. V gave up 5 bases and J gave up 3 bases, with 10 bases separating them. Germline V gene lookup returns CDR1 MNHEY and CDR2 SVGAGI. These data come from a study of blood T cell repertoires in COVID-19. Study background: Acute-phase and convalescent COVID-19 samples originated in the United States, Italy and Spain.

In the source study's methods: The assay estimated nucleated cells by amplifying reference gene primers. The data were produced by immunoSEQ multiplex PCR, yet TCRdb's version contains in-frame clones alone and is incomplete. That table gives V, J and clone size, and the DNA gave D and trimming. This sample yields under 400,000 clones, of which around 90% are seen a single time; less than 3.5% belongs to the top ten. Seattle's cohort entered during active infection and was followed longitudinally. This receptor was taken from a woman aged 25 to 39 with COVID-19, enrolled during active disease. Sequencing was performed on peripheral blood. V gene TRBV6-5 combines with J gene TRBJ1-1, with D maybe TRBD1 (5 bases). CDR3 protein: CASSPGGDTEAFF. For the CDR3, the DNA is TGTGCCAGCAGTCCAGGAGGGGACACTGAAGCTTTCTTT.